The 6 T cell receptor beta chains below come from one sample, sequenced in a study of T cells after yellow fever vaccination. TCRdb reanalysed the 5' RACE reads using MiXCR and keeps one entry per CDR3 protein. This table has about 69,000 distinct CDR3 sequences, 5.5% to 7.5% appearing once. The specimen comprised CD4+ T cells sorted from PBMCs, sampled less than 16 days after the first yellow fever vaccination. These receptors were collected from a man between 18 and 29 years old who received the YFV17D yellow fever vaccine.

This clonotype was counted between two and nine times. V and J are TRBV4-3 and TRBJ2-3; TRBD2 matches 7 bases. The CDR3 is made up of 15 amino acids. Germline CDR1 reads LGHNA; CDR2 reads YSLEER. J gave up 2 bases and V 4 bases, and 6 bases lay outside the gene matches. CDR3 residues: CASSRAGDPTDTQYF. CDR3 nucleotides: TGCGCCAGCAGCCGCGCGGGGGACCCCACAGATACGCAGTATTTT.

This clonotype came up many times. V is TRBV3-1 and J is TRBJ2-2; D is unclear. Looked up from germline, CDR1 is LGHDT and CDR2 is YNNKEL (reference sequence). V was clipped by 0 bases and J by 4 bases, with 6 bases between them. The CDR3 consists of 14 residues. The CDR3 loop is CASSQDPTTGELFF. CDR3 nucleotides: TGTGCCAGCAGCCAAGACCCTACCACCGGGGAGCTGTTTTTT.

This clonotype was recorded many times. The gene calls are TRBV12-3 or TRBV12-4 and TRBJ1-5; no reliable D call. The ends were cut back, 3 bases at V and 3 bases at J, with 9 bases in the middle. This CDR3 region has 14 residues. For the CDR3, the DNA is TGTGCCAGCAGTTTTCACAGCGTCAATCAGCCCCAGCATTTT. Translated, it gives CASSFHSVNQPQHF.

This clonotype was counted many times. This chain joins TRBV7-2 and TRBJ1-5, with D unclear. The CDR3 has 12 amino acids. The V gene lost 4 bases and the J gene lost 13 bases, with 14 bases spanning the gap. Germline CDR1 is SGHTA and CDR2 is FQGNSA. The CDR3 loop reads CASSSQPGPQHF. CDR3 in DNA: TGTGCCAGCAGCTCCCAACCGGGTCCTCAGCATTTT.

This clonotype was counted many times. The V and J genes are TRBV6-1 and TRBJ1-1; D is undetermined. Trimming left V 5 bases short and J 0 bases short, with 13 bases between. The germline gives CDR1 MNHNS, CDR2 SASEGT. CDR3 size: 15 residues. The CDR3: CASSPPLPMNTEAFF. The CDR3 DNA is TGTGCCAGCAGTCCGCCATTACCCATGAACACTGAAGCTTTCTTT.

This clonotype occurred many times. V gene TRBV5-6 combines with J gene TRBJ1-6, with D possibly TRBD1 on 5 matching bases. The V end lost 2 bases, the J end lost 8 bases, and 14 bases lay between the germline ends. Germline CDR1 is SGHDT and CDR2 is YYEEEE. The CDR3 is 15 amino acids. This CDR3 is CASSFEGISDSPLHF. The CDR3 bases are TGTGCCAGCAGCTTCGAGGGGATATCGGATTCACCCCTCCACTTT. Together with reference TRBV5-6 and TRBJ1-6, the CDR3 gives the full variable domain: DAGVTQSPTHLIKTRGQQVTLRCSPKSGHDTVSWYQQALGQGPQFIFQYYEEEERQRGNFPDRFSGHQFPNYSSELNVNALLLGDSALYLCASSFEGISDSPLHFGNGTRLTVT.